This T cell receptor (beta chain) stems from a study of cytomegalovirus exposure and HLA in healthy donors. Study results and caveats: In vitro data verified a few CMV-associated chains as specific for CMV antigens. Highest at DRB1 and lowest at HLA-C, TCR association rates differed among HLA loci in a later analysis.

The CDR3 spans 13 residues. Looked up from germline, CDR1 is SNHLY and CDR2 is FYNNEI. Trimming took off 5 bases at V and 5 bases at J, with 10 bases between the two ends. The PCR employed 60 Vbeta primers together with 13 Jbeta primers. TCRdb's table, derived via immunoSEQ multiplex PCR, lists solely in-frame clones and lacks some. Altogether roughly 160,000 clones are present, just under 80% being singletons, with the ten largest covering about 3.1%. A word on this clone: The antigen is undetermined.

The TCR comes from a woman aged 50 to 60 in good health and CMV-seropositive. The sequencing sample was made of PBMCs. This sequence joins TRBV2 and TRBJ2-1; no reliable D call. This CDR3 reads CASSINPDNEQFF. CDR3 sequence (DNA): TGTGCCAGCAGTATTAATCCCGACAATGAGCAGTTCTTC.